What follows are 13 T cell receptor beta chains derived from one specimen sequenced in a study of PD-1 blockade in classical Hodgkin lymphoma. Brentuximab vedotin exposure varied among the patients, all of whom had relapsed after autologous stem cell transplantation. Produced via immunoSEQ multiplex PCR; TCRdb's table is partial and in-frame only. The sample holds roughly 56,000 clones, more than 75% seen once. The starting material was peripheral blood mononuclear cells (PBMCs), obtained before the second cycle of nivolumab. The receptors were sampled from a human donor with classical Hodgkin lymphoma.

The rearrangement joins TRBV6-5 to TRBJ2-2, with 7 bases lining up with TRBD1. V trimming: 4 bases; J trimming: 3 bases; junction bases outside the gene matches: 5. This CDR3 has 15 amino acids. Per germline, CDR1 MNHEY and CDR2 SVGAGI. CDR3 bases: TGTGCCAGCAGTTCGGGGCAGGGGGACACCGGGGAGCTGTTTTTT. Translation gives CASSSGQGDTGELFF.

The CDR3 coding sequence is TGTGCCAGTAGTATCCAGGGCAATGAGCAGTTCTTC. It yields the protein CASSIQGNEQFF. The chain couples TRBV19 to TRBJ2-1, with D perhaps matching TRBD1 (5 bases). Trimming removed 3 bases from V and 6 bases from J, with 6 bases in between. In germline, CDR1 is LNHDA, CDR2 SQIVND (reference sequence). The CDR3 has 12 residues.

A word on this clone: The same CDR3 arises from other DNA sequences in this sample as well. The chain links TRBV5-1 to TRBJ2-3, with 9 bases matching TRBD1. Losses at the gene ends were 1 base for V and 4 bases for J; bases not matched to a gene: 4. Germline CDR1 SGHRS, CDR2 YFSETQ. This CDR3 is 15 amino acids long. CDR3 region: CASSLTGGSADTQYF. The CDR3 DNA is TGCGCCAGCAGCTTGACAGGGGGCTCGGCAGATACGCAGTATTTT.

V gene TRBV27 combines with J gene TRBJ2-1; 7 bases are shared with TRBD2. This CDR3 region has 14 residues. The germline CDR1 and CDR2 sequences are MNHEY and SMNVEV (reference sequence). The junction had 0 bases not matched to a gene; V was cut back by 3 bases and J by 1 base. CDR3: CASSFGGSYNEQFF. The DNA of the CDR3 is TGTGCCAGCAGTTTCGGGGGGTCCTACAATGAGCAGTTCTTC.

This chain joins TRBV5-1 and TRBJ1-5; perhaps TRBD1 as D (6 bases). The germline V gene encodes CDR1 SGHRS and CDR2 YFSETQ. This CDR3 region has 14 residues. V was cut by 4 bases and J by 4 bases, with 12 bases left in between. CDR3 bases: TGCGCCAGCAGCCCGCTAGGGGGAAATCAGCCCCAGCATTTT. Protein: CASSPLGGNQPQHF.

This clone occurred once. The gene calls are TRBV28 and TRBJ2-1; 7 nucleotides match TRBD2. There are 14 residues in the CDR3. The junction had 6 bases not matched to a gene; V was cut back by 6 bases and J by 4 bases. Germline assignment: CDR1 MDHEN and CDR2 SYDVKM. The CDR3: CASSVGGIYNEQFF. In nucleotides, the CDR3 is TGTGCCAGCAGCGTCGGGGGGATTTACAATGAGCAGTTCTTC.

This sequence joins TRBV6-6 and TRBJ2-7; D possibly uses TRBD1 or TRBD2 (5 bases each). The CDR3 has 14 residues. CDR1 and CDR2 from the germline V gene are MNHNY and SVGAGI (reference sequence). Trimming took off 2 bases at V and 3 bases at J, with 11 bases between the two ends. The CDR3 loop reads CASSYQGEVYEQYF. DNA of the CDR3: TGTGCCAGCAGTTACCAGGGAGAGGTCTACGAGCAGTACTTC.

This clone appeared a single time. This chain uses TRBV5-1 with TRBJ2-3; TRBD2 aligns across 7 bases. Trimming cost V 2 bases and J 2 bases; bases outside gene matches: 2. The CDR3 sequence is 14 residues long. Germline V gene data show CDR1 as SGHRS and CDR2 as YFSETQ. CDR3 in amino acids: CASSFAGDTDTQYF. The CDR3 DNA sequence: TGCGCCAGCAGCTTTGCGGGGGACACAGATACGCAGTATTTT.

This chain joins TRBV9 and TRBJ1-1; D unclear. This CDR3 has 14 residues. Trimming took off 1 base at V and 4 bases at J, with 11 bases between the two ends. Germline V gene sequence: CDR1 SGDLS, CDR2 YYNGEE. The CDR3 DNA follows: TGTGCCAGCAGCGTAATTACGTCAGGCACTGAAGCTTTCTTT. Its translation: CASSVITSGTEAFF.

The CDR3 sequence: CASSLEGGQVNGELFF. CDR3 in DNA: TGCGCCAGCAGCTTGGAAGGGGGACAGGTCAACGGGGAGCTGTTTTTT. The rearrangement links TRBV5-1 to TRBJ2-2; 8 bases agree with TRBD1. Germline CDR1 and CDR2: SGHRS and YFSETQ. The junction had 8 bases not matched to a gene; V was cut back by 0 bases and J by 7 bases. The CDR3 sequence is 16 residues long.

The V gene is TRBV2, the J gene TRBJ1-5, with D unclear. The CDR3 totals 15 residues. The V end lost 0 bases, the J end lost 0 bases, and 6 bases lay between the germline ends. Per germline, CDR1 SNHLY and CDR2 FYNNEI. The CDR3 loop is CASSEAGSSNQPQHF. DNA of the CDR3: TGTGCCAGCAGTGAAGCTGGGTCTAGCAATCAGCCCCAGCATTTT. Using reference TRBV2 and TRBJ1-5 for the parts outside the CDR3, the full variable domain is EPEVTQTPSHQVTQMGQEVILRCVPISNHLYFYWYRQILGQKVEFLVSFYNNEISEKSEIFDDQFSVERPDGSNFTLKIRSTKLEDSAMYFCASSEAGSSNQPQHFGDGTRLSIL.

The chain carries TRBV29-1 and TRBJ1-1; 8 bases are a match to TRBD1. The CDR3 sequence is 12 residues long. The junction had 6 bases not matched to a gene; V was cut back by 7 bases and J by 5 bases. Per germline, CDR1 SQVTM and CDR2 ANQGSEA. The CDR3 reads CSAGQGLTEAFF. In DNA form, the CDR3 reads TGCAGCGCTGGACAGGGCCTGACTGAAGCTTTCTTT.

The rearrangement joins TRBV9 to TRBJ2-3; D unresolved. CDR1 SGDLS and CDR2 YYNGEE come from the germline V gene. This CDR3 is built from 14 residues. The ends were cut back, 0 bases at V and 4 bases at J, with 9 bases in the middle. The CDR3 sequence is CASSVAGYPDTQYF. The CDR3 DNA reads TGTGCCAGCAGCGTAGCTGGCTACCCAGATACGCAGTATTTT.